This is a list of T cell receptor beta chains from one sample in a study of blood T cell repertoires in COVID-19. Sequencing was performed with immunoSEQ multiplex PCR; in TCRdb, only in-frame clones are kept and a portion is missing. The sample records hundreds of thousands of clones, about 91% being singletons. The sequencing sample was made of peripheral blood. The source is a woman aged 25 to 39 who had recovered from COVID-19. The CDR3 runs from the conserved cysteine through the conserved F or W. A D gene is named only where the DNA matches it firmly. Only some rows state a clone size, as once, few, many or a class for expanded clones.

size,D,V,J,DNA,CDR3
once,TRBD1,TRBV9,TRBJ1-4,TGTGCCAGCAGCGTAGCCGGGACAGGGGGCTCAGCAACTAATGAAAAACTGTTTTTT,CASSVAGTGGSATNEKLFF
NA,NA,TRBV6-5,TRBJ2-2,TGTGCCAGCAGTTACGTGACAGCGAACACCGGGGAGCTGTTTTTT,CASSYVTANTGELFF
NA,NA,TRBV7-2,TRBJ2-5,TGTGCCAGCGGGGGGTACCAAGAGACCCAGTACTTC,CASGGYQETQYF
NA,TRBD1,TRBV19,TRBJ2-6,TGTGCCAGTAGTAGGGACAGGGGAAATAGGGACTCTGGGGCCAACGTCCTGACTTTC,CASSRDRGNRDSGANVLTF
few,NA,TRBV30,TRBJ1-5,TGTGCCTGGAGTCGTCAGGGGAGCAATCAGCCCCAGCATTTT,CAWSRQGSNQPQHF
NA,TRBD1,TRBV5-1,TRBJ1-4,TGCGCCAGCAGCATCGGACAGGGATGGTCGAATGAAAAACTGTTTTTT,CASSIGQGWSNEKLFF
NA,TRBD1,TRBV28,TRBJ2-7,TGTGCCAGCAGCACGGATCCGGGACAGAGGGAGCAGTACTTC,CASSTDPGQREQYF
NA,TRBD1,TRBV19,TRBJ2-3,TGTGCCAGTAGTGGCCACAAGACAGGGGCGCGCACAGATACGCAGTATTTT,CASSGHKTGARTDTQYF
NA,NA,TRBV20-1,TRBJ2-7,TGCAGTGCTAGTGGTGTAGGCCAGGGGCTACGGTACGAGCAGTACTTC,CSASGVGQGLRYEQYF
NA,TRBD2,TRBV14,TRBJ2-3,TGTGCCAGCAGCCAGGGAGGGTCGGATACGCAGTATTTT,CASSQGGSDTQYF
NA,NA,TRBV19,TRBJ1-4,TGTGCCAGTACCTCCGGGATAAATGAAAAACTGTTTTTT,CASTSGINEKLFF
NA,NA,TRBV7-2,TRBJ1-2,TGTGCCAGCAGCTTAGGGTCTGGGGAGGGTGGCTACACCTTC,CASSLGSGEGGYTF
once,TRBD1,TRBV28,TRBJ1-4,TGTGCCAGCAGTTCCGGGACAGGGTATGAAAAACTGTTTTTT,CASSSGTGYEKLFF
NA,TRBD1,TRBV30,TRBJ2-7,TGTGCCTGGGCGAGACAGGGGGCTAAGGAGCAGTACTTC,CAWARQGAKEQYF
few,NA,TRBV28,TRBJ1-5,TGTGCCAGCAGTCCCGAGGGGGTTGGCAATCAGCCCCAGCATTTT,CASSPEGVGNQPQHF
NA,TRBD1,TRBV6-1,TRBJ2-4,TGTGCCAGCAGTGAATCGACAGGGGATAAAAACATTCAGTACTTC,CASSESTGDKNIQYF
once,NA,TRBV3-1/TRBV3-2,TRBJ2-7,TGTGCCAGCAGCCAGAAGAGCTACGAGCAGTACTTC,CASSQKSYEQYF
NA,NA,TRBV2,TRBJ1-2,TGTGCCAGCAGTGGACAGGCTAACTATGGCTACACCTTC,CASSGQANYGYTF
NA,TRBD1,TRBV5-1,TRBJ1-4,TGCGCCAGCAGTAGGGGGCTGAGTGAAAAACTGTTTTTT,CASSRGLSEKLFF
NA,NA,TRBV5-8,TRBJ1-2,TGTGCCAGCAGCGAGGTGGCAGGGGTCGGCTACACCTTC,CASSEVAGVGYTF